The T cell receptor (beta chain) under discussion was sequenced for a study of human thymus T cells (TCRdb year 2020). In terms of the full investigation: TCR alpha and beta repertoires from roughly eight infant thymus samples and four related peripheral blood samples were characterized in the study. Donor ages ranged from roughly 7 to 244 days, and the cohort comprised roughly 6 male and a couple of female infants.

Worth noting for this clone: No antigen is known for it. No per-base quality is available; no much larger clone lies one base away.

Using the immunoSEQ multiplex PCR assay, the TCRB and TCRAD loci were amplified from a standardized quantity of quality-controlled genomic DNA. Amplicons spanned the V(D)J region at a length sufficient to cover the CDR3 and identify V and J genes. Amplicon sequencing was performed on an Illumina platform through the commercial immunoSEQ service. The paper's processing steps were these. Primer bias and sequencing errors were corrected using previously described methods, and TCRAD and TCRB definitions followed the IMGT database. Analysis of the repertoires was done with immunoSEQ Analyzer 3.0 and VDJTools and included basic statistics, V/J segment usage, diversity estimates, rarefaction and pairwise overlap. To estimate diversity, the Chao1, ChaoE, Efron-Thisted, Shannon and inverse Simpson indices were applied, and diversity was also estimated on datasets down-sampled to the smallest sample. For repertoire overlap, CDR3 nucleotide sequence, V gene and J gene had to match strictly, and clustering was done by Jaccard-based multidimensional scaling. Here the immuneACCESS table is served through TCRdb, limited to in-frame sequences with V and J called. Missing clones are a known gap in these copies; in checked studies unresolved V genes cover under half, and the rest lacks a known reason. Clonal size and the V and J genes are those of that table, whereas D and trimming came from the DNA. The sample table shows roughly 120,000 clones, and over 85% are seen once. Approximately 0.022% of the sample goes to the ten largest clones.

The full study reports these points: Biased V and J gene segment usage appeared to be present in both thymic and peripheral blood repertoires. Thymus samples yielded on average about 810,000 unique TCRB clonotypes, compared with roughly 76,000 from blood samples. Highly overlapping thymic TCR repertoires among unrelated individuals were reported in the related research.

Thymus tissue was obtained as surgical resects removed during corrective cardiac surgery. The donors were immunologically healthy infants in Finland who had open corrective cardiac surgery for congenital heart defects. Thymocytes were released mechanically from tissue and stored at -70 °C as pellets of about 9.5-32 million cells. Genomic DNA was extracted from frozen cell pellets with a QIAsymphony instrument. V and J are truncated by 5 bases and 6 bases respectively, leaving an intervening sequence of 17 bases. Via the germline V gene, CDR1 is MNHEY and CDR2 SVGAGI. There are 15 amino acids in the CDR3, from cysteine to phenylalanine inclusive. The sequence is cut down to CDR3 DNA, 45 bases in frame from base 1.

What was sequenced was thymus tissue. This clonotype was sampled from a boy under two years old with a congenital heart defect but otherwise immunologically healthy. The sequence is built from TRBV6-5 and TRBJ2-4; the D gene lacks a confident call. The bases read TGTGCCAGCAGTCCTCCCCTCATAGACGGAAACATTCAGTACTTC. Translation gives CASSPPLIDGNIQYF.